This T cell receptor beta chain was found in a study of PD-1 blockade in classical Hodgkin lymphoma. In the study overall: Intravenous delivery of nivolumab at 3 mg/kg to patients occurred every 2 weeks.

Time point noted: cycle 4 day 1 (C4D1), after more than 5 weeks of nivolumab. Each patient's relapse followed autologous stem cell transplantation, and brentuximab vedotin exposure varied. The protocol was immunoSEQ multiplex PCR, while the TCRdb copy is restricted to in-frame clones and leaves out a portion. The table shows tens of thousands of clones, with roughly 85% occurring only once. The CDR3 contains 13 residues. V was shortened by 8 bases and J by 6 bases, with 16 bases between the two germline ends. Germline V gene sequence: CDR1 SEHNR, CDR2 FQNEAQ (reference sequence). The source material was peripheral blood mononuclear cells (PBMCs), sampled before the fourth cycle of nivolumab. This chain connects TRBV7-9 to TRBJ1-1; D is undetermined. This receptor was taken from a human donor with classical Hodgkin lymphoma. The CDR3 bases are TGTGCCAGCCGGCCGACCGGGGAACCTGAAGCTTTCTTT. Protein product: CASRPTGEPEAFF.